The entry below describes one TCR beta chain. Antigen unknown. PCR used 60 Vbeta primers and 13 Jbeta primers. Libraries were prepared by immunoSEQ multiplex PCR; TCRdb keeps only in-frame clonotypes and omits some of them. The data contain about 160,000 clones, about 79% of them singletons. At the time of sampling, donors were nominally healthy, though unrecorded immune exposures were likely. This entry comes from a study of cytomegalovirus exposure and HLA in healthy donors. Regarding the study as a whole: In an earlier analysis, most TCR beta V segments were productive about 90% or about 30% of the time.

CDR1 SGHKS and CDR2 YYEKEE come from the germline V gene (reference sequence). The CDR3 sequence is 20 residues long. Unmatched junction bases numbered 14, after V lost 0 bases and J lost 5 bases. The sequence was collected from a man aged 50-59 years in good health and CMV-seropositive. The sample consisted of PBMCs. The J gene is TRBJ2-1, the V gene TRBV5-5, with 13 bases fitting TRBD2. CDR3: CASSLGGLAGVIRTDNEQFF. As DNA, the CDR3 is TGTGCCAGCAGCTTGGGAGGACTAGCGGGGGTAATAAGGACGGACAATGAGCAGTTCTTC.